A single sample gave rise to the 9 T cell receptor beta chains below, sequenced in a study of cytomegalovirus exposure and HLA in healthy donors. Measured with immunoSEQ multiplex PCR; TCRdb has only the in-frame clones, and not every one. The sample consists of roughly 330,000 clones, roughly 87% of them appearing once. The sequencing sample was made of PBMCs. The receptors were sampled from a woman aged 30 to 39 in good health and CMV-seropositive.

V and J are TRBV5-1 and TRBJ2-1; no clear D. The CDR3 contains 12 residues. V gave up 5 bases and J gave up 5 bases, with 8 bases separating them. The germline V gene encodes CDR1 SGHRS and CDR2 YFSETQ. For the CDR3, the DNA is TGCGCCAGCAGGGAGCGAAACAATGAGCAGTTCTTC. Its translation: CASRERNNEQFF.

CDR3 loop: CASSVGLLNYGYTF. CDR3 coding DNA: TGTGCCAGCAGCGTGGGACTGCTAAACTATGGCTACACCTTC. The V gene is TRBV5-6, the J gene TRBJ1-2; D might be TRBD1 (5 bases). This CDR3 comprises 14 residues. Trimming removed 4 bases at V and 2 bases at J, with 12 bases between. Germline CDR1 is SGHDT and CDR2 is YYEEEE.

This chain connects TRBV5-1 to TRBJ2-1, with 10 bases that match TRBD2. The CDR3 is 16 residues long. The V gene's germline CDR1 is SGHRS and CDR2 YFSETQ. Unmatched junction bases numbered 4, after V lost 2 bases and J lost 2 bases. The DNA for the CDR3 is TGCGCCAGCAGCTTCGGAAGCGGGGGGGCCTACAATGAGCAGTTCTTC. It codes for CASSFGSGGAYNEQFF.

The chain couples TRBV6-5 to TRBJ2-3; TRBD2 matches 13 bases. V gave up 2 bases and J gave up 4 bases; unmatched junction bases: 3. The CDR3 consists of 16 residues. Germline-derived CDR1 and CDR2 are MNHEY and SVGAGI. The CDR3 spells CASSYQGLAGSDTQYF. Written as DNA, the CDR3 is TGTGCCAGCAGTTACCAGGGACTAGCGGGATCAGATACGCAGTATTTT.

The rearrangement joins TRBV29-1 to TRBJ2-3; D not resolved. Trimming took 4 bases from V and 2 from J, leaving 13 bases between them. Germline-derived CDR1 and CDR2 are SQVTM and ANQGSEA. The CDR3 loop spans 14 amino acids. In DNA, the CDR3 is TGCAGCGTTGCAGTCGTTCAGGACACAGATACGCAGTATTTT. It codes for CSVAVVQDTDTQYF.

The rearrangement joins TRBV7-9 to TRBJ2-3; unclear D gene. Germline CDR1 is SEHNR and CDR2 is FQNEAQ (reference sequence). CDR3 length: 14 residues. V was cut by 1 base and J by 4 bases, with 9 bases left in between. The CDR3 is CASSLGEVADTQYF. CDR3 coding DNA: TGTGCCAGCAGCTTAGGAGAGGTGGCAGATACGCAGTATTTT.

V is TRBV5-1 and J is TRBJ2-5; 11 positions match TRBD2. The CDR3 length is 15 residues. The germline V gene has CDR1 SGHRS and CDR2 YFSETQ. The trim removed 2 bases at V and 5 bases at J, leaving 5 bases unmatched. CDR3 coding DNA: TGCGCCAGCAGCTTTAGCGGGGGGGCCCCCGAGACCCAGTACTTC. Its translation: CASSFSGGAPETQYF.

This rearrangement joins TRBV7-2 to TRBJ2-5; 9 bases are a match to TRBD2. Per germline, CDR1 SGHTA and CDR2 FQGNSA. The CDR3 is 16 amino acids. The J segment lost 5 bases and the V segment lost 5 bases, leaving 12 bases of the junction unmatched. The CDR3 DNA sequence: TGTGCCAGCAGCCCACCCGGGATTAGCGGGAGTGAGACCCAGTACTTC. It is translated as CASSPPGISGSETQYF.

A single count supports this clone. The V and J genes are TRBV6-1 and TRBJ2-1; 7 bases map to TRBD2. With 6 bases clipped from V and 7 bases from J, the junction kept 12 bases outside the gene matches. The CDR3 extends over 15 amino acids. Germline CDR1 reads MNHNS; CDR2 reads SASEGT. The CDR3 loop is CASSPRLAAGNEQFF. The CDR3 DNA sequence: TGTGCCAGCAGCCCGAGACTAGCAGCCGGAAATGAGCAGTTCTTC.